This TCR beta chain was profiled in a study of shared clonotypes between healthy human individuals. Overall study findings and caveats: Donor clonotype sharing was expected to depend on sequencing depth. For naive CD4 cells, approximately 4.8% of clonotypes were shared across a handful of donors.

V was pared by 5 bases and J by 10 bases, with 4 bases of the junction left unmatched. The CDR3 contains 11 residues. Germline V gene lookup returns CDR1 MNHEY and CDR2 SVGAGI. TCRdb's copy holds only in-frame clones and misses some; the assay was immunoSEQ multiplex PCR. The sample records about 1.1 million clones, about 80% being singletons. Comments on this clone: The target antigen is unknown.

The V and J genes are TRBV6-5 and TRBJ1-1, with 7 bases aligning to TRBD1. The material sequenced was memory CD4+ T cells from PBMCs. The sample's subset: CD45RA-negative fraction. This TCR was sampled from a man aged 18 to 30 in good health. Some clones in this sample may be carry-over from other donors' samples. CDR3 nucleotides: TGTGCCAGCAGTGACCGGGACAGAGCTTTCTTT. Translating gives CASSDRDRAFF.